Following are 14 T cell receptor beta chains from one sample sequenced in a study of blood T cell repertoires in COVID-19. Method: immunoSEQ multiplex PCR; TCRdb's copy keeps in-frame clones and lacks some. The sample records more than 200,000 clones, around 88% being singletons. The sample consisted of peripheral blood. These TCRs come from a woman aged 25 to 39 with COVID-19, enrolled during active disease.

J is TRBJ2-1 and V is TRBV28; 9 nucleotides agree with TRBD2. Germline CDR1 reads MDHEN; CDR2 reads SYDVKM. V dropped 10 bases and J dropped 7; count of bases not matched to a gene: 14. The CDR3 length is 15 residues. CDR3 loop: CATIVGGGDSNEQFF. The CDR3 DNA sequence: TGTGCCACCATAGTCGGCGGGGGGGATAGTAATGAGCAGTTCTTC.

V usage is TRBV2 and J usage is TRBJ2-3; tentatively, D is TRBD1 (6 bases). Germline loops: CDR1 SNHLY, CDR2 FYNNEI. Trimming removed 6 bases at V and 3 bases at J, with 13 bases between. The CDR3 is made up of 14 amino acids. CDR3 sequence reads: CASRPGHTTDTQYF. DNA of the CDR3: TGTGCCAGCAGGCCGGGACACACAACAGATACGCAGTATTTT.

The chain uses TRBV5-6 and TRBJ2-7; D unresolved. Trimming took 0 bases from V and 5 from J, leaving 15 bases between them. Germline V lookup: CDR1 SGHDT, CDR2 YYEEEE. The CDR3 covers 15 residues. CDR3 loop: CASSLDLGPWNEQYF. The CDR3 nucleotides are TGTGCCAGCAGCTTGGACCTGGGCCCATGGAACGAGCAGTACTTC.

This clone was seen just once. This rearrangement joins TRBV9 to TRBJ1-6; 7 bases match TRBD1. This CDR3 comprises 17 residues. CDR1 is SGDLS, CDR2 YYNGEE, per germline. The V gene end was trimmed by 3 bases and the J gene end by 8 bases; junction bases not matched to a gene: 14. The CDR3 sequence: CASSEQERGTVYSPLHF. CDR3 DNA sequence: TGTGCCAGCAGCGAACAAGAACGAGGGACAGTATATTCACCCCTCCACTTT.

This chain uses TRBV10-3 with TRBJ2-2; TRBD2 might be the D (6 bases). Germline V gives CDR1 ENHRY, CDR2 SYGVKD. Trimming shortened V by 6 bases and J by 0 bases, and 14 bases separated the two germline ends. This CDR3 region has 16 residues. CDR3 region: CAIRAGLTANTGELFF. For the CDR3, the DNA is TGTGCCATCAGGGCGGGACTTACCGCGAACACCGGGGAGCTGTTTTTT.

This clone was seen only a few times. The chain has TRBV29-1 and TRBJ1-2; TRBD1 agrees at 8 bases. The V segment lost 4 bases and the J segment 4 bases; nucleotides outside the gene matches: 23. Germline-derived CDR1 and CDR2 are SQVTM and ANQGSEA. The CDR3 totals 19 residues. The CDR3 DNA reads as TGCAGCGTTGGGACTCCTTTAGCAGGGGGCTGGTTCGGCGGCTATGGCTACACCTTC. Its translation: CSVGTPLAGGWFGGYGYTF.

V usage is TRBV27 and J usage is TRBJ2-3, with 8 bases identical to TRBD2. The CDR3 runs to 14 residues. J lost 2 bases, V lost 4 bases, and 2 bases had no gene match. Germline V gene data show CDR1 as MNHEY and CDR2 as SMNVEV (reference sequence). CDR3 sequence: CASSWTSITDTQYF. CDR3 coding DNA: TGTGCCAGCAGTTGGACTAGCATCACAGATACGCAGTATTTT.

This clone was counted a few times. This chain uses TRBV30 with TRBJ1-2; 11 nucleotides agree with TRBD1. Germline CDR1 and CDR2: GTSNPN and SVGIG (reference sequence). The CDR3 has 14 amino acids. J gave up 5 bases and V 2 bases, and 4 bases lay outside the gene matches. The CDR3 protein is CAWSRDRGRYGYTF. The CDR3 region has the DNA TGTGCCTGGAGTAGGGACAGGGGGAGATATGGCTACACCTTC. Based on the CDR3 plus reference TRBV30 and TRBJ1-2, the full variable domain is SQTIHQWPATLVQPVGSPLSLECTVEGTSNPNLYWYRQAAGRGLQLLFYSVGIGQISSEVPQNLSASRPQDRQFILSSKKLLLSDSGFYLCAWSRDRGRYGYTFGSGTRLTVV.

The genes are TRBV27 and TRBJ1-6; 9 bases map to TRBD1. The V and J ends lost 5 bases and 13 bases, in that order; junction bases with no gene match: 9. Germline CDR1 reads MNHEY; CDR2 reads SMNVEV (reference sequence). The CDR3 has 14 residues. The CDR3 protein is CASSAGTGTFPLHF. The CDR3, as DNA: TGTGCCAGCAGTGCCGGGACAGGGACGTTTCCCCTCCACTTT.

Only a few counts were recorded for this clone. The chain combines TRBV10-1 with TRBJ2-1; the match to TRBD2 covers 7 bases. Germline CDR1 and CDR2: WNHNN and SYGVQD (reference sequence). The CDR3 totals 14 residues. V trimming: 6 bases; J trimming: 2 bases; junction bases outside the gene matches: 4. CDR3 amino acids: CASSPGLAYNEQFF. Here the CDR3 DNA reads TGCGCCAGCAGCCCCGGACTAGCCTACAATGAGCAGTTCTTC.

The chain has TRBV27 and TRBJ2-1, with a weak D call TRBD2 (5 bases). Germline V gene sequence: CDR1 MNHEY, CDR2 SMNVEV (reference sequence). The CDR3 runs 13 residues. The V end lost 6 bases, the J end lost 2 bases, and 8 bases lay between the germline ends. CDR3 residues: CASSPLAYNEQFF. CDR3 coding DNA: TGTGCCAGCAGCCCACTAGCCTACAATGAGCAGTTCTTC.

Remarks on this clone: Other DNA sequences of this sample code for an identical CDR3. This chain joins TRBV7-9 and TRBJ1-6; D gene unclear. The V and J ends lost 1 base and 0 bases respectively, with 4 bases between them. This CDR3 region has 15 residues. From germline, CDR1 is SEHNR and CDR2 FQNEAQ (reference sequence). The CDR3 is CASSLGSSYNSPLHF. The CDR3 DNA sequence: TGTGCCAGCAGCTTAGGCAGCTCCTATAATTCACCCCTCCACTTT. The complete variable domain, with remaining parts taken from reference TRBV7-9 and TRBJ1-6, reads DTGVSQNPRHKITKRGQNVTFRCDPISEHNRLYWYRQTLGQGPEFLTYFQNEAQLEKSRLLSDRFSAERPKGSFSTLEIQRTEQGDSAMYLCASSLGSSYNSPLHFGNGTRLTVT.

The chain joins TRBV6-6 to TRBJ1-3, with D uncertain. This CDR3 is built from 15 residues. Germline V gene sequence: CDR1 MNHNY, CDR2 SVGAGI (reference sequence). Trimming left V 0 bases short and J 9 bases short, with 15 bases between. The CDR3 reads CASSYSTAGLSTIYF. The CDR3 DNA reads TGTGCCAGCAGTTACTCGACGGCAGGTCTGTCCACCATATATTTT.

This chain joins TRBV18 and TRBJ1-1; D is possibly TRBD1 (5 bases). The CDR3 extends over 14 amino acids. CDR1 is KGHSH, CDR2 LQKENI, per germline. Trimming took 5 bases from V and 1 from J, leaving 11 bases between them. The DNA of the CDR3 is TGTGCCAGCTCATCATCGACAGCGAACACTGAAGCTTTCTTT. Amino acids: CASSSSTANTEAFF.